These 13 T cell receptor beta chains were sequenced from one sample in a study of shared clonotypes between healthy human individuals. Sequencing was performed with immunoSEQ multiplex PCR; in TCRdb, only in-frame clones are kept and a portion is missing. The top ten clones hold 1% to 1.5% of a sample with about 1,500,000 clones, 95% to 97% of them seen once. Sequenced input: naive CD4+ T cells sorted from blood. Subset here: CD45RA+ positively selected. Receptor source: a man aged 25-40 years in good health.

The rearrangement joins TRBV7-9 to TRBJ2-5, with 15 bases matching TRBD2. The V segment lost 3 bases and the J segment 3 bases; nucleotides outside the gene matches: 8. From germline, CDR1 is SEHNR and CDR2 FQNEAQ (reference sequence). The CDR3 sequence is 18 residues long. CDR3 sequence: CASSLGLAGGRVEETQYF. CDR3 nucleotides: TGTGCCAGCAGCTTGGGACTAGCGGGAGGTCGGGTCGAAGAGACCCAGTACTTC. The full variable domain, completed using reference TRBV7-9 and TRBJ2-5, is DTGVSQNPRHKITKRGQNVTFRCDPISEHNRLYWYRQTLGQGPEFLTYFQNEAQLEKSRLLSDRFSAERPKGSFSTLEIQRTEQGDSAMYLCASSLGLAGGRVEETQYFGPGTRLLVL.

This rearrangement joins TRBV7-9 to TRBJ1-2; the D is unclear. CDR1 is SEHNR and CDR2 is FQNEAQ in the germline V gene (reference sequence). The CDR3 contains 13 residues. Trimming removed 7 bases at V and 4 bases at J, with 13 bases between. CDR3 nucleotide sequence: TGTGCCAGCAACCGTTCGGAAGGCTATGGCTACACCTTC. Translating it yields CASNRSEGYGYTF.

The chain has TRBV27 and TRBJ2-5; 9 nucleotides match TRBD1. V lost 7 bases to trimming and J lost 2 bases; unmatched junction nucleotides: 8. Looked up from germline, CDR1 is MNHEY and CDR2 is SMNVEV (reference sequence). This CDR3 region has 15 residues. The CDR3 loop reads CASTKYDRGQETQYF. The CDR3, as DNA: TGTGCCAGCACTAAGTATGACAGGGGGCAAGAGACCCAGTACTTC.

The V call is TRBV28, the J call TRBJ2-5, with unresolved D. CDR3 length equals 14 residues. CDR1 and CDR2 (germline): MDHEN, SYDVKM. The V and J ends lost 3 bases and 5 bases respectively, with 13 bases between them. The CDR3 bases are TGTGCCAGCAGTTTCCCCCTTTTTCTCGAGACCCAGTACTTC. This codes for CASSFPLFLETQYF.

The CDR3 protein is CASSPQTGSFEQYF. CDR3 in DNA: TGTGCCAGCTCACCACAGACAGGATCTTTCGAGCAGTACTTC. The V and J genes are TRBV18 and TRBJ2-7; D perhaps matches TRBD1 (6 bases). The germline V gene encodes CDR1 KGHSH and CDR2 LQKENI. The V and J ends lost 1 base and 6 bases respectively, with 13 bases between them. The CDR3 has 14 residues.

Only one count was recorded for this clone. This chain uses TRBV9 with TRBJ1-2; D not resolved. The CDR3 is 14 amino acids. The V gene's germline CDR1 is SGDLS and CDR2 YYNGEE. V lost 0 bases, J lost 6 bases, and 12 bases lay in between. The CDR3 DNA follows: TGTGCCAGCAGCGTAGACGTTGGGTCAGATGGCTACACCTTC. It codes for CASSVDVGSDGYTF.

This clone was detected once. This chain links TRBV4-3 with TRBJ2-7; D is tentatively TRBD1 or TRBD2 (5 bases each). The CDR3 contains 15 residues. V was trimmed by 1 base and J by 3 bases, leaving 13 bases between them. CDR1 is LGHNA and CDR2 is YSLEER in the germline V gene. This CDR3 is CASSQGRDRIYEQYF. The CDR3 nucleotides read TGCGCCAGCAGCCAAGGCCGGGACCGCATCTACGAGCAGTACTTC.

This chain links TRBV28 with TRBJ2-7; TRBD1 or TRBD2 may be the D gene (5 bases each). V was trimmed by 3 bases and J by 7 bases, leaving 19 bases between them. The length of the CDR3 is 15 residues. Germline V lookup: CDR1 MDHEN, CDR2 SYDVKM. In nucleotides, the CDR3 is TGTGCCAGCAGTTTGTATAACAGGAGGTCCCTTGAGCAGTACTTC. Translated, it gives CASSLYNRRSLEQYF.

This chain links TRBV7-9 with TRBJ2-3; TRBD1 matches at 7 bases. After removal of 3 bases from V and 0 bases from J, the junction contained 3 bases not matched to a gene. Germline V gene lookup returns CDR1 SEHNR and CDR2 FQNEAQ (reference sequence). The CDR3 contains 15 residues. CDR3 nucleotides: TGTGCCAGCAGCTTTAACAGGGGAAGCACAGATACGCAGTATTTT. Translating gives CASSFNRGSTDTQYF.

V gene TRBV19 combines with J gene TRBJ2-3, with 7 bases identical to TRBD1. Germline trimming cut 5 bases from V and 8 bases from J; bases unmatched to any gene: 7. Germline V CDR1 and CDR2: LNHDA, SQIVND (reference sequence). This CDR3 is built from 13 residues. CDR3 sequence reads: CASSETGAPTQYF. DNA for the CDR3: TGTGCCAGTAGTGAAACAGGGGCGCCTACGCAGTATTTT.

As regards this clone: Other DNA variants within this sample encode the same CDR3. J is TRBJ1-1 and V is TRBV28; D is ambiguous. In germline, CDR1 is MDHEN, CDR2 SYDVKM. V shed 1 base and J shed 5 bases, with 5 bases lying between them. The CDR3 has 12 amino acids. CDR3 sequence (DNA): TGTGCCAGCAGTTTATTGGGGACTGAAGCTTTCTTT. It is translated as CASSLLGTEAFF.

V gene TRBV28 combines with J gene TRBJ2-1, with 10 bases lining up with TRBD2. V was clipped by 3 bases and J by 6 bases; unmatched bases: 5. Germline V gene sequence: CDR1 MDHEN, CDR2 SYDVKM. There are 15 residues in the CDR3. CDR3 bases: TGTGCCAGCAGTTTTCCACTAGCGGGGACCAATGAGCAGTTCTTC. Amino acids: CASSFPLAGTNEQFF.

The genes are TRBV4-1 and TRBJ1-2, with 7 positions matching TRBD1. The germline V gene encodes CDR1 MGHRA and CDR2 YSYEKL. V trimming: 0 bases; J trimming: 3 bases; junction bases outside the gene matches: 7. This CDR3 region has 16 residues. In nucleotides, the CDR3 is TGCGCCAGCAGCCAAGACCCAACAGGGGTCGACTATGGCTACACCTTC. Its protein is CASSQDPTGVDYGYTF.